The T cell receptor beta chain under discussion was sequenced for a study of shared clonotypes between healthy human individuals. V was pared by 0 bases and J by 6 bases, with 12 bases between. The CDR3 sequence is 15 residues long. Germline V lookup: CDR1 GTSNPN, CDR2 SVGIG (reference sequence). Clones were read by immunoSEQ multiplex PCR, and TCRdb kept only the in-frame ones, dropping some. The sample shows approximately 740,000 clones, around two thirds of them seen only once. Sequences were obtained from memory CD4+ T cells sorted from blood. As to subset: CD45RA-negative fraction. The chain joins TRBV30 to TRBJ1-6; perhaps TRBD1 as D (5 bases). The TCR was taken from a woman in her 30s in good health. The CDR3 DNA is TGTGCCTGGAGTGTACTAGAGGGGCGTAATTCACCCCTCCACTTT. Its translation: CAWSVLEGRNSPLHF.